One TCR beta chain is described in this entry. The data are from a study of blood T cell repertoires in COVID-19. TCRdb's copy holds only in-frame clones and misses some; the assay was immunoSEQ multiplex PCR. The sample has roughly 250,000 clones, over 75% seen once. The V segment lost 6 bases and the J segment 4 bases; nucleotides outside the gene matches: 11. The CDR3 is 16 residues long. CDR1 is LNHNV, CDR2 YYDKDF, per germline (reference sequence). Input material: peripheral blood. This clonotype originated in a human donor in a cohort sampled during active COVID-19. The chain couples TRBV15 to TRBJ2-5, with 10 positions matching TRBD2. CDR3 sequence (DNA): TGTGCCACCAGTTCACTAGCGGGACCCGACGGAGAGACCCAGTACTTC. Its translation is CATSSLAGPDGETQYF.